This T cell receptor beta chain was sequenced in a study of blood T cell repertoires in COVID-19. Some clones are missing from TCRdb's copy, which holds only in-frame ones; the method was immunoSEQ multiplex PCR. The repertoire holds roughly 30,000 clones, with 89% as singletons. This clone occurred a few times. The CDR3 spans 14 residues. J lost 2 bases, V lost 8 bases, and 6 bases had no gene match. Germline V gene lookup returns CDR1 SEHNR and CDR2 FQNEAQ (reference sequence). The clonotype was recovered from a human donor in a cohort sampled during active COVID-19. J is TRBJ1-5 and V is TRBV7-9; 7 bases fit TRBD1. The sample consisted of peripheral blood. The CDR3 DNA reads as TGTGCCAGCGGCCGTGGGACAGGCAATCAGCCCCAGCATTTT. It specifies CASGRGTGNQPQHF. Full variable domain (missing parts from reference TRBV7-9 and TRBJ1-5): DTGVSQNPRHKITKRGQNVTFRCDPISEHNRLYWYRQTLGQGPEFLTYFQNEAQLEKSRLLSDRFSAERPKGSFSTLEIQRTEQGDSAMYLCASGRGTGNQPQHFGDGTRLSIL.